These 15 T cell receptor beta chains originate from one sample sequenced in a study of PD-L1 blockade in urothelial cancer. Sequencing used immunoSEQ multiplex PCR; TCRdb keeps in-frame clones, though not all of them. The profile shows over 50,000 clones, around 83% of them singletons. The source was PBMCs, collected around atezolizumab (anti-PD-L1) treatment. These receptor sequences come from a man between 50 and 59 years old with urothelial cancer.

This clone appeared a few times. The CDR3, as DNA: TGTGCCAGCAGCTTTGCCAGGGACTACGAGCAGTACTTC. Translated, it gives CASSFARDYEQYF. The chain recombines TRBV7-2 with TRBJ2-7; perhaps TRBD1 as D (5 bases). Between the trimmed V and J ends, which lost 3 bases and 3 bases, there was a span of 9 bases. Germline V gene lookup returns CDR1 SGHTA and CDR2 FQGNSA. The CDR3 runs to 13 residues.

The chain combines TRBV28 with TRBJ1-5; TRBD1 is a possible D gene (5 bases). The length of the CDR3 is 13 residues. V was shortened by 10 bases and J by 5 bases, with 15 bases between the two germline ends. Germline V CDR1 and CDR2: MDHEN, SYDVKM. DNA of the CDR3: TGTGCCACCCTATCGGGGGGTCATCAGCCCCAGCATTTT. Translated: CATLSGGHQPQHF.

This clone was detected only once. This CDR3 reads CASSDSPGETQYF. The CDR3 DNA follows: TGTGCCAGCAGCGACTCCCCCGGGGAGACCCAGTACTTC. This sequence joins TRBV7-2 and TRBJ2-5; unclear D gene. CDR1 is SGHTA, CDR2 FQGNSA, per germline. The CDR3 totals 13 residues. V was clipped by 5 bases and J by 5 bases, with 12 bases between them. Variable domain in full (rest from reference TRBV7-2 and TRBJ2-5): GAGVSQSPSNKVTEKGKDVELRCDPISGHTALYWYRQSLGQGLEFLIYFQGNSAPDKSGLPSDRFSAERTGGSVSTLTIQRTQQEDSAVYLCASSDSPGETQYFGPGTRLLVL.

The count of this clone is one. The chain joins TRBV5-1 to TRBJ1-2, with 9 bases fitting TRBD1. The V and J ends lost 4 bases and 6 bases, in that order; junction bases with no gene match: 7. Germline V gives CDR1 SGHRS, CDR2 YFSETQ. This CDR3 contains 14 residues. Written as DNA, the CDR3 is TGCGCCAGCAGCCTATGGACAGGGGTTGATGGCTACACCTTC. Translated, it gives CASSLWTGVDGYTF.

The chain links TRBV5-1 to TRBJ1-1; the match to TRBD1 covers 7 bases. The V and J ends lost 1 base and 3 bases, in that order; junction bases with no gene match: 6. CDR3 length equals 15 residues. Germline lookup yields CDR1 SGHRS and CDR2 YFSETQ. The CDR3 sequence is CASSLLPGTDTEAFF. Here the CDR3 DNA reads TGCGCCAGCAGCTTGTTACCCGGGACAGACACTGAAGCTTTCTTT.

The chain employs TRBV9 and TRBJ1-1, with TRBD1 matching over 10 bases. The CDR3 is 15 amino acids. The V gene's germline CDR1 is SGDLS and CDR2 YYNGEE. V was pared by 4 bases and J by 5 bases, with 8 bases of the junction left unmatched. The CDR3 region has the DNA TGTGCCAGCAGCCTATTTCCGGACAGGGGGACTGAAGCTTTCTTT. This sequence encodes CASSLFPDRGTEAFF.

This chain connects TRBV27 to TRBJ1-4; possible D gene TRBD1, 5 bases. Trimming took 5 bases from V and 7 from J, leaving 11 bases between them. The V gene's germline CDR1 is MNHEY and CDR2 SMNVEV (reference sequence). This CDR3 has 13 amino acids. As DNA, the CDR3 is TGTGCCAGCAGTCCGCGGAGGGGTGAAAAACTGTTTTTT. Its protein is CASSPRRGEKLFF.

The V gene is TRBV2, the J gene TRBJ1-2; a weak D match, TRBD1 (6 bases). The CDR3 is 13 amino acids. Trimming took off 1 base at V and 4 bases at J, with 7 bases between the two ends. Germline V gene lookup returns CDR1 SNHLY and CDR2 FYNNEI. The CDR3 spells CASSEGDIYGYTF. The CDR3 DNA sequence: TGTGCCAGCAGTGAAGGGGACATCTATGGCTACACCTTC.

DNA for the CDR3: TGTGCCAGCAGTTTCGGACAGGTCCTTAATCAGCCCCAGCATTTT. This sequence encodes CASSFGQVLNQPQHF. The V and J genes are TRBV5-6 and TRBJ1-5; the match to TRBD1 covers 7 bases. V was clipped by 5 bases and J by 4 bases; unmatched bases: 9. Germline lookup yields CDR1 SGHDT and CDR2 YYEEEE. The CDR3 is made up of 15 amino acids.

In DNA, the CDR3 is TGCGCCAGCAGCTTGGTAGCGGGGGTTTACAATGAGCAGTTCTTC. Its protein is CASSLVAGVYNEQFF. The rearrangement uses TRBV5-1 and TRBJ2-1, with 9 bases aligning to TRBD2. The CDR3 runs to 15 residues. V trimming: 0 bases; J trimming: 4 bases; junction bases outside the gene matches: 2. Germline V gene lookup returns CDR1 SGHRS and CDR2 YFSETQ.

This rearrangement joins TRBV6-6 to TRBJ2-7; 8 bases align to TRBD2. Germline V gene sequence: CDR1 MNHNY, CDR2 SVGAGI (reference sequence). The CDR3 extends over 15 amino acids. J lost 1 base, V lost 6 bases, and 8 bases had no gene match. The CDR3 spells CASSDREGTSYEQYF. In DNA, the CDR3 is TGTGCCAGCAGCGACCGGGAGGGAACTTCCTACGAGCAGTACTTC.

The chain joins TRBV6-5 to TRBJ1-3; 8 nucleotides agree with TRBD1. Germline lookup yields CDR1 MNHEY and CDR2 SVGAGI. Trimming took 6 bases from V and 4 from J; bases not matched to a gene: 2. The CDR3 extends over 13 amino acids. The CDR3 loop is CASSRTGGNTIYF. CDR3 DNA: TGTGCCAGCAGCAGGACAGGGGGAAACACCATATATTTT.

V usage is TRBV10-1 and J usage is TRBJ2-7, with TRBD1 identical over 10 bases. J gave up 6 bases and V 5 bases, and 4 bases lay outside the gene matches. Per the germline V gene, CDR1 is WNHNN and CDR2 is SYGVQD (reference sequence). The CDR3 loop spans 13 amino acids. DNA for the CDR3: TGCGCCAGCAGTACCGGGACAGGGGTCGAGCAGTACTTC. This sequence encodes CASSTGTGVEQYF.

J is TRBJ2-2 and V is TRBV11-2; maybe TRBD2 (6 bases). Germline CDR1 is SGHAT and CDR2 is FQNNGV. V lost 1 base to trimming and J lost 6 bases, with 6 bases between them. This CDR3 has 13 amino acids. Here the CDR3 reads CASSLGEAGELFF. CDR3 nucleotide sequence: TGTGCCAGCAGCTTAGGGGAGGCCGGGGAGCTGTTTTTT.

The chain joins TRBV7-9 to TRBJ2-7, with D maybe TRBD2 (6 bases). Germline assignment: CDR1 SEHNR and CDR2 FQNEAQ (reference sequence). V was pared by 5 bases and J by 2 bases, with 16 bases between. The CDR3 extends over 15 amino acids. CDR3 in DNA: TGTGCCAGCAGCCCCCGGGGGAGAGCAGCCTACGAGCAGTACTTC. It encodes CASSPRGRAAYEQYF.